This T cell receptor (beta chain) was captured in a study of cytomegalovirus exposure and HLA in healthy donors. This PCR relied on a set of 60 Vbeta primers and 13 Jbeta primers. Profiling relied on immunoSEQ multiplex PCR, and the TCRdb table lists in-frame clones only, not all of them. This sample has under 150,000 clones, with about 75% found just once. CDR1 and CDR2 from the germline V gene are LNHDA and SQIVND (reference sequence). CDR3 length equals 14 residues. The junction had 2 bases not matched to a gene; V was cut back by 1 base and J by 6 bases. This sequence originates from a woman in her thirties or forties in good health and CMV-seronegative. The rearrangement joins TRBV19 to TRBJ1-1; 10 nucleotides align to TRBD1. The sequenced sample consisted of PBMCs. The CDR3 spells CASSIGGTGAEAFF. Here the CDR3 DNA reads TGTGCCAGTAGTATAGGGGGGACAGGGGCTGAAGCTTTCTTT.